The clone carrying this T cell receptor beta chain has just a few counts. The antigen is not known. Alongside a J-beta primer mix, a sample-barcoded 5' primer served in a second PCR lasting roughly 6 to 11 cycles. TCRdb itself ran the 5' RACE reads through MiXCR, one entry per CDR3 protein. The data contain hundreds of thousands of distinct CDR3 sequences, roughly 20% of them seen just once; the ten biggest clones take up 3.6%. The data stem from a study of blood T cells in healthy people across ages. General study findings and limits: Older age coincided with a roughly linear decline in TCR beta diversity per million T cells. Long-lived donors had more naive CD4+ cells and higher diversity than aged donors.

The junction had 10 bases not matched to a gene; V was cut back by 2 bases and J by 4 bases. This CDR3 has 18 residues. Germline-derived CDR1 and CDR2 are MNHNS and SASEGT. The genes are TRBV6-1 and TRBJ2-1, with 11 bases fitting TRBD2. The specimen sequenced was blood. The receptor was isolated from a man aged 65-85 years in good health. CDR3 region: CASSESLAGGGGYNEQFF. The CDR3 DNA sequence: TGTGCCAGCAGTGAATCCCTAGCGGGAGGTGGGGGATACAATGAGCAGTTCTTC.